The T cell receptor (beta chain) under discussion was sequenced for a study of blood T cell repertoires in COVID-19. V lost 3 bases to trimming and J lost 8 bases; unmatched junction nucleotides: 9. CDR1 and CDR2 (germline): SGHNT, YYREEE (reference sequence). CDR3 length: 14 residues. Libraries were prepared by immunoSEQ multiplex PCR; TCRdb keeps only in-frame clonotypes and omits some of them. The data show more than 300,000 clones, approximately 91% seen once. The sequencing sample was made of peripheral blood. The V call is TRBV5-4, the J call TRBJ1-2; 8 bases fit TRBD1. The receptor comes from a woman in her sixties or seventies with COVID-19, enrolled during active disease. The CDR3 region has the DNA TGTGCCAGCAGCTCTAGTCAGGGGGCTCAAGGCTACACCTTC. Translating gives CASSSSQGAQGYTF.